Included here is one T cell receptor beta chain sequence, with context. Its antigen is still unknown. The same CDR3 can be traced to other DNA sequences in this sample. The data derive from a study of shared clonotypes between healthy human individuals. The test was conducted at deep level. Each sorted subset replicate got 200 ng genomic DNA, about 33,000 genomes. Generated by immunoSEQ multiplex PCR, the TCRdb table keeps only in-frame clones and is missing some. The table lists approximately 1.5 million clones, 95% to 99% of them singletons. Deletions cut 1 base from V and 0 bases from J, with 7 bases between. The CDR3 extends over 15 amino acids. Germline lookup yields CDR1 SGHAT and CDR2 FQNNGV. Whole-study findings and limits: Clonotype sharing among the donors was expected to vary with sequencing depth. The study sampled only blood, and tissue repertoires likely differ.

The V gene is TRBV11-2, the J gene TRBJ1-5; D not resolved. This TCR was sampled from a young man in good health. The source material was naive CD4+ T cells sorted from blood. This sample's subset: CD45RA+ positively selected. The CDR3 sequence: CASSLGHHSNQPQHF. CDR3 in DNA: TGTGCCAGCAGCTTAGGGCATCATAGCAATCAGCCCCAGCATTTT.